Shown below are 19 T cell receptor beta chains from a single sample sequenced in a study of T cell repertoires in cytomegalovirus infection. One entry per CDR3 protein results from TCRdb running MiXCR on the reads. This sample yields fewer than 300,000 distinct CDR3 sequences, of which over 20% are seen a single time; approximately 13% belongs to the top ten. The sample taken for sequencing was PBMCs. These TCRs come from a human donor in good health (CMV status not recorded). Some clones in this sample may be carry-over from other donors' samples.

This clonotype has more than one count but fewer than ten. The chain has TRBV2 and TRBJ2-1; 9 bases align to TRBD2. The CDR3 length is 16 residues. Germline assignment: CDR1 SNHLY and CDR2 FYNNEI. Germline trimming cut 1 base from V and 1 base from J; bases unmatched to any gene: 2. The CDR3 DNA is TGTGCCAGCAGTGAAGGCGGGGGGGGTTCCTACAATGAGCAGTTCTTC. Residues: CASSEGGGGSYNEQFF.

This clonotype was found many times. This chain uses TRBV6-2 or TRBV6-3 with TRBJ2-7; TRBD1 or TRBD2 may be the D gene (5 bases each). Trimming removed 0 bases at V and 3 bases at J, with 18 bases between. CDR1 is MNHEY and CDR2 is SVGEGT in the germline V gene. The CDR3 runs 17 residues. The CDR3 reads CASSYSFRDGNYYEQYF. CDR3 nucleotide sequence: TGTGCCAGCAGTTACTCATTCCGGGACGGTAACTACTACGAGCAGTACTTC.

This clonotype was recorded a few times. The chain links TRBV7-6 to TRBJ2-1; D is uncertain. V lost 2 bases and J 10 bases, leaving 12 bases between the germline ends. From germline, CDR1 is SGHVS and CDR2 FNYEAQ. This CDR3 is 13 amino acids long. The CDR3 sequence: CASSLPPQREQFF. CDR3 DNA sequence: TGTGCCAGCAGCTTACCCCCACAGAGAGAGCAGTTCTTC.

The sample holds many counts of this clonotype. V gene TRBV14 combines with J gene TRBJ2-3; tentatively, D is TRBD2 (6 bases). Per the germline V gene, CDR1 is SGHDN and CDR2 is FVKESK. The CDR3 covers 16 residues. V lost 0 bases and J 5 bases, leaving 15 bases between the germline ends. The CDR3: CASSQDWRGGGDTQYF. The CDR3 DNA reads TGTGCCAGCAGCCAAGATTGGAGGGGAGGAGGAGATACGCAGTATTTT.

The chain combines TRBV19 with TRBJ2-6; 7 bases are shared with TRBD1. From germline, CDR1 is LNHDA and CDR2 SQIVND (reference sequence). V shed 2 bases and J 0 bases; nucleotides not matched to a gene: 4. The CDR3 is 17 residues long. CDR3 coding DNA: TGTGCCAGTAGTATAACAGGGGTTAACTCTGGGGCCAACGTCCTGACTTTC. Its protein product is CASSITGVNSGANVLTF.

This clonotype has a handful of counts. The V gene is TRBV20-1, the J gene TRBJ2-1, with unresolved D. This CDR3 has 10 residues. Germline V gene lookup returns CDR1 DFQATT and CDR2 SNEGSKA (reference sequence). V lost 3 bases and J 7 bases, leaving 4 bases between the germline ends. The CDR3 loop reads CSASKNEQFF. The CDR3 nucleotides are TGCAGTGCTAGCAAAAATGAGCAGTTCTTC.

The V call is TRBV12-3 or TRBV12-4, the J call TRBJ2-3; no clear D gene. The CDR3 is 14 residues long. The V and J ends lost 7 bases and 0 bases respectively, with 11 bases between them. The CDR3 nucleotides are TGTGCCAGCACCAAGAGGTCCAGCACAGATACGCAGTATTTT. This translates into CASTKRSSTDTQYF.

This clonotype was seen only a few times. V gene TRBV6-1 combines with J gene TRBJ2-1; a possible D gene is TRBD1 (6 bases). V lost 7 bases and J 2 bases, leaving 15 bases between the germline ends. Germline V gives CDR1 MNHNS, CDR2 SASEGT. CDR3 size: 15 residues. This chain's CDR3 is CASNLQGSAYNEQFF. DNA for the CDR3: TGTGCCAGCAACCTACAGGGTAGTGCCTACAATGAGCAGTTCTTC.

This clonotype was detected ten times or more. The J gene is TRBJ2-2, the V gene TRBV7-2; D not certain. Trimming left V 6 bases short and J 4 bases short, with 9 bases between. Germline V gene sequence: CDR1 SGHTA, CDR2 FQGNSA. The CDR3 extends over 13 amino acids. Written as DNA, the CDR3 is TGTGCCAGCAGGACCTATCGCACCGGGGAGCTGTTTTTT. Its translation is CASRTYRTGELFF.

The genes are TRBV28 and TRBJ1-1; D unresolved. Germline loops: CDR1 MDHEN, CDR2 SYDVKM. There are 14 residues in the CDR3. V lost 3 bases, J lost 0 bases, and 8 bases lay in between. CDR3 nucleotides: TGTGCCAGCAGTTTTGTAGCCGTGAACACTGAAGCTTTCTTT. It yields the protein CASSFVAVNTEAFF.

V usage is TRBV29-1 and J usage is TRBJ2-6; 7 bases fit TRBD1. Germline V lookup: CDR1 SQVTM, CDR2 ANQGSEA. The CDR3 is 15 amino acids. Trimming took 7 bases from V and 4 from J; bases not matched to a gene: 10. CDR3 nucleotides: TGCAGCGCCCGGGACAGTTCTTTAGGGGCCAACGTCCTGACTTTC. Translation: CSARDSSLGANVLTF.

The chain carries TRBV10-1 and TRBJ1-1; 8 bases are shared with TRBD1. Germline V gives CDR1 WNHNN, CDR2 SYGVQD (reference sequence). This CDR3 spans 14 amino acids. J gave up 1 base and V 3 bases, and 1 base lay outside the gene matches. The CDR3 loop reads CASSDGQGNTEAFF. The DNA of the CDR3 is TGCGCCAGCAGTGACGGACAGGGGAACACTGAAGCTTTCTTT.

J is TRBJ2-1 and V is TRBV19; a weak D match, TRBD2 (5 bases). Trimming removed 5 bases from V and 0 bases from J, with 11 bases in between. Germline assignment: CDR1 LNHDA and CDR2 SQIVND (reference sequence). The CDR3 has 15 amino acids. CDR3 sequence: CASSGARGSYNEQFF. For the CDR3, the DNA is TGTGCCAGTAGTGGAGCACGGGGCTCCTACAATGAGCAGTTCTTC.

This clonotype was detected only a few times. V and J are TRBV28 and TRBJ1-5; D gene uncertain. The CDR3 has 15 amino acids. Germline CDR1 is MDHEN and CDR2 is SYDVKM. The V and J ends lost 3 bases and 0 bases respectively, with 9 bases between them. The CDR3 sequence is CASSFPGYSNQPQHF. The CDR3 coding sequence is TGTGCCAGCAGTTTTCCTGGGTATAGCAATCAGCCCCAGCATTTT.

The chain combines TRBV20-1 with TRBJ2-1; 11 bases are shared with TRBD2. The CDR3 runs 16 residues. Germline values: CDR1 DFQATT, CDR2 SNEGSKA (reference sequence). V lost 5 bases to trimming and J lost 3 bases; unmatched junction nucleotides: 9. CDR3: CSAPSLAGVGYNEQFF. The CDR3 DNA follows: TGCAGTGCTCCGTCACTAGCGGGAGTGGGCTACAATGAGCAGTTCTTC.

J is TRBJ1-1 and V is TRBV6-1, with D tentatively TRBD1 (5 bases). CDR1 and CDR2 from the germline V gene are MNHNS and SASEGT. This CDR3 comprises 13 residues. The germline V and J ends were trimmed by 4 bases and 1 base, with 7 bases remaining between them. The CDR3 loop is CASSATANTEAFF. The CDR3 nucleotides are TGTGCCAGCAGTGCGACAGCGAACACTGAAGCTTTCTTT.

Ten or more counts support this clonotype. The rearrangement uses TRBV12-3 or TRBV12-4 and TRBJ2-1; TRBD2 agrees at 14 bases. The junction had 6 bases not matched to a gene; V was cut back by 7 bases and J by 7 bases. CDR3 length: 15 residues. The CDR3 DNA is TGTGCCAGCAACCCGACTAGCGGGGGGGAGAATGAGCAGTTCTTC. Its protein product is CASNPTSGGENEQFF.

In its sample, this clonotype was seen many times. The chain has TRBV7-8 and TRBJ2-7; perhaps TRBD2 as D (6 bases). CDR3 length equals 17 residues. The V end was cut by 2 bases, the J end by 2 bases, with 19 bases between. Germline CDR1 reads SGHVS; CDR2 reads FQNEAQ. The CDR3 here is CASSLTPVGDWTYEQYF. In nucleotides, the CDR3 is TGTGCCAGCAGCTTAACACCCGTGGGGGACTGGACCTACGAGCAGTACTTC.

A remark on this clonotype: A much larger clone is a single base away; this may be a read error. This chain uses TRBV11-2 with TRBJ1-1; D remains unclear. Per the germline V gene, CDR1 is SGHAT and CDR2 is FQNNGV. This CDR3 spans 13 amino acids. CDR3 in amino acids: CASGLEVNTEAFF. The CDR3 DNA sequence: TGTGCCAGCGGCTTGGAAGTGAACACTGAAGCTTTCTTT.